These 6 T cell receptor beta chains were sequenced from one sample in a study of Ad26.COV2.S vaccination and SARS-CoV-2 variants. The repertoire was sequenced with immunoSEQ multiplex PCR; TCRdb's copy has only in-frame clones and lacks some. This repertoire shows some 330,000 clones, 90% found once; its top ten account for around 5.5%. Treatment here: some 20 received Ad26.COV2.S at low or high dose, single or two shots; several received placebo; per-sample allocation not given. The investigators took samples on day 63 after the first vaccine or placebo injection. This specimen consisted of peripheral blood, obtained in a trial of Ad26.COV2.S vaccine versus placebo. These receptors were taken from a person aged 18-65 years who received the Ad26.COV2.S COVID-19 vaccine or a placebo.

The V gene is TRBV27, the J gene TRBJ1-1, with a possible D match to TRBD1 (6 bases). The CDR3 has 14 residues. The germline V and J ends were trimmed by 8 bases and 1 base, with 14 bases remaining between them. In germline, CDR1 is MNHEY, CDR2 SMNVEV (reference sequence). The chain's CDR3 is CASSLGGPNTEAFF. CDR3 in DNA: TGTGCCAGCTCCCTAGGGGGACCGAACACTGAAGCTTTCTTT.

The J gene is TRBJ1-1, the V gene TRBV11-2; D is ambiguous. Germline CDR1 is SGHAT and CDR2 is FQNNGV. V was shortened by 7 bases and J by 4 bases, with 31 bases between the two germline ends. This CDR3 has 19 amino acids. This CDR3 reads CASTPGAVVLGWLGTEAFF. The CDR3 DNA reads as TGTGCCAGCACCCCCGGCGCCGTGGTGTTGGGGTGGTTGGGCACTGAAGCTTTCTTT.

The chain recombines TRBV6-2 or TRBV6-3 with TRBJ2-7; the match to TRBD2 covers 8 bases. Germline CDR1 reads MNHEY; CDR2 reads SVGEGT. The CDR3 loop spans 14 amino acids. Trimming at V came to 4 bases and at J to 2 bases, leaving 4 bases not matched to a gene. The CDR3 loop reads CASSWREAPYEQYV. DNA for the CDR3: TGTGCCAGCAGTTGGCGGGAGGCCCCCTACGAGCAGTACGTC.

The chain couples TRBV6-5 to TRBJ1-2; maybe TRBD1 (5 bases). There are 15 residues in the CDR3. Germline-derived CDR1 and CDR2 are MNHEY and SVGAGI. V was pared by 4 bases and J by 4 bases, with 16 bases between. The CDR3 DNA reads TGTGCCAGCAGTTGGAGTCAGGGAAACGGCTATGGCTACACCTTC. As protein: CASSWSQGNGYGYTF.

This clone is a singleton in its sample. The chain has TRBV10-3 and TRBJ2-1, with D possibly TRBD2 on 7 matching bases. V lost 3 bases and J 8 bases, leaving 17 bases between the germline ends. The CDR3 spans 15 residues. Germline V lookup: CDR1 ENHRY, CDR2 SYGVKD. DNA for the CDR3: TGTGCCATCAGTGACACACCCAAGGGGGGGGATGAGCAGTTCTTC. Translated: CAISDTPKGGDEQFF.

This clone is a singleton in its sample. The chain couples TRBV2 to TRBJ2-3; 8 nucleotides align to TRBD2. V lost 7 bases, J lost 0 bases, and 3 bases stayed unmatched. Germline V lookup: CDR1 SNHLY, CDR2 FYNNEI. The CDR3 runs to 14 residues. CDR3 in amino acids: CASIRGRSTDTQYF. CDR3 DNA: TGTGCCAGCATTCGCGGGAGGAGCACAGATACGCAGTATTTT.